This T cell receptor beta chain originates from a study of blood T cell repertoires in COVID-19. Study-level background: COVID-19 samples, acute and convalescent, were from the United States, Italy and Spain. T cells, B-cell-depleted T cells, or PBMCs provided the cDNA or gDNA that served as material.

Original analysis: Reference gene primer amplification in the assay estimated nucleated cell counts. The repertoire was sequenced with immunoSEQ multiplex PCR; TCRdb's copy has only in-frame clones and lacks some. V and J calls and clone size are as listed in that table; D and trimming were resolved from the DNA. The sample shows some 120,000 clones, about four fifths of them seen only once. The CDR3 totals 15 residues. CDR1 and CDR2 from the germline V gene are MNHEY and SMNVEV (reference sequence). With 8 bases clipped from V and 4 bases from J, the junction kept 12 bases outside the gene matches. The sample consisted of peripheral blood. The chain employs TRBV27 and TRBJ2-5; TRBD2 matches 8 bases. The source is a man between 60 and 70 years old with acute or convalescent COVID-19. CDR3 loop: CASRSGGYHGETQYF. DNA for the CDR3: TGTGCCAGCCGCTCGGGGGGGTATCACGGAGAGACCCAGTACTTC.